This T cell receptor (beta chain) was recorded in a study of regulatory T cells in long-lasting Graves disease. Study outcomes and limitations: Favored usage of TRBV28, TRBJ1-2 and TRBJ2-5 was recorded in persistent disease. Sample size, which was small, may have reduced accuracy.

This clonotype was recorded at least ten times. Its antigen is still unknown. Time point in this sample: persistent/refractory GD, antithyroid drugs over 5 years with positive TRAb. Preparation of the TCR library used RNA extracted from PBMCs. As collected, the peripheral blood samples measured 7.5 to 9 milliliters each and went into EDTA tubes. Arm-PCR with iRepertoire HTBI primers amplified the CDR3 regions for these TCR beta libraries. TCRdb itself ran the multiplex PCR reads through MiXCR, one entry per CDR3 protein. The table includes roughly 500,000 distinct CDR3 sequences, 20% to 25% detected once. The junction had 4 bases not matched to a gene; V was cut back by 4 bases and J by 3 bases. The germline gives CDR1 SGHRS, CDR2 YFSETQ. The CDR3 loop spans 14 amino acids.

The chain is built from TRBV5-1 and TRBJ1-2, with 9 bases matching TRBD1. The sequence was obtained from a female donor with Graves disease. This sample comprised peripheral blood mononuclear cells (PBMCs), obtained when the disease was refractory, from a patient treated with antithyroid drugs. The CDR3 protein is CASSGQGLDYGYTF. The CDR3 DNA reads as TGCGCCAGCAGCGGACAGGGGCTAGACTATGGCTACACCTTC. The variable domain in full, completed from reference TRBV5-1 and TRBJ1-2, reads KAGVTQTPRYLIKTRGQQVTLSCSPISGHRSVSWYQQTPGQGLQFLFEYFSETQRNKGNFPGRFSGRQFSNSRSEMNVSTLELGDSALYLCASSGQGLDYGYTFGSGTRLTVV.